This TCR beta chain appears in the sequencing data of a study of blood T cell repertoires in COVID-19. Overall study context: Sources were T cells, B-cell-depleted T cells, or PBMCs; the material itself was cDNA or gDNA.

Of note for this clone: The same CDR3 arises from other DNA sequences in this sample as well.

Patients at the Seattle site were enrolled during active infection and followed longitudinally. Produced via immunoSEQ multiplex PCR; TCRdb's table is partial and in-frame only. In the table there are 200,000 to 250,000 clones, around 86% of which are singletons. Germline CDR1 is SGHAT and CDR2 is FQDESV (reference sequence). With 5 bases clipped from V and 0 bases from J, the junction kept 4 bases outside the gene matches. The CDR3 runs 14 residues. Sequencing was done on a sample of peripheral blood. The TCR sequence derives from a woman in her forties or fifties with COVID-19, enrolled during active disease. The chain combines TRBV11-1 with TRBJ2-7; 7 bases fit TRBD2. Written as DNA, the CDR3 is TGTGCCAGCAGCCAAGGGAGGGGCTCCTACGAGCAGTACTTC. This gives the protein CASSQGRGSYEQYF.